These T cell receptor beta chains were read from a single sample in a study of blood T cell repertoires in COVID-19. Sequenced by immunoSEQ multiplex PCR; TCRdb stores in-frame clones only, minus some. The sample consists of about 260,000 clones, about 86% of them appearing once. Source material: PBMCs or T cells enriched from blood (not recorded which). The source of these receptors is a young man with acute COVID-19. The CDR3 runs from the conserved cysteine through the conserved F or W. D genes are given only for firm matches. Some rows mark clone size as missing; the rest say once, few, many or name a class of expanded clone.

v_gene: TRBV15; j_gene: TRBJ2-3; d_gene: TRBD2; abundance: .; CDR3aa: CATRTLLAGHSDTQYF; CDR3nt: TGTGCCACCCGAACTCTACTAGCGGGACACTCAGATACGCAGTATTTT
v_gene: TRBV15; j_gene: TRBJ2-5; d_gene: .; abundance: few; CDR3aa: CATSRDFVGRGTQYF; CDR3nt: TGTGCCACCAGCAGAGATTTCGTGGGGCGAGGGACCCAGTACTTC
v_gene: TRBV3-1/TRBV3-2; j_gene: TRBJ1-1; d_gene: .; abundance: .; CDR3aa: CASSRRDTQRGTEAFF; CDR3nt: TGTGCCAGCAGCCGGCGAGACACACAACGGGGCACTGAAGCTTTCTTT
v_gene: TRBV3-1/TRBV3-2; j_gene: TRBJ2-1; d_gene: TRBD2; abundance: .; CDR3aa: CASSQERRLAGNEQFF; CDR3nt: TGTGCCAGCAGCCAAGAACGCCGACTAGCGGGTAATGAGCAGTTCTTC
v_gene: TRBV5-4; j_gene: TRBJ2-2; d_gene: .; abundance: .; CDR3aa: CASSYRTGLGTGELFF; CDR3nt: TGTGCCAGCAGCTATAGAACAGGGTTGGGTACCGGGGAGCTGTTTTTT
v_gene: TRBV5-4; j_gene: TRBJ2-1; d_gene: TRBD2; abundance: .; CDR3aa: CASSLEASGANEQFF; CDR3nt: TGTGCCAGCAGCTTGGAGGCTAGCGGGGCGAATGAGCAGTTCTTC
v_gene: TRBV30; j_gene: TRBJ1-3; d_gene: .; abundance: .; CDR3aa: CAWSTEQGIAGNTIYF; CDR3nt: TGTGCCTGGAGTACAGAACAGGGAATTGCGGGAAACACCATATATTTT
v_gene: TRBV28; j_gene: TRBJ1-4; d_gene: TRBD1; abundance: .; CDR3aa: CASSITGGGEKLFF; CDR3nt: TGTGCCAGCAGTATAACAGGGGGTGGTGAAAAACTGTTTTTT
v_gene: TRBV6-5; j_gene: TRBJ1-5; d_gene: .; abundance: .; CDR3aa: CASSPGQGQPQHF; CDR3nt: TGTGCCAGCAGCCCCGGGCAGGGTCAGCCCCAGCATTTT
v_gene: TRBV19; j_gene: TRBJ2-1; d_gene: TRBD2; abundance: .; CDR3aa: CASSSGTSSYNEQFF; CDR3nt: TGTGCCAGTAGTTCCGGGACTAGCTCCTACAATGAGCAGTTCTTC
v_gene: TRBV6-5; j_gene: TRBJ1-2; d_gene: TRBD1; abundance: .; CDR3aa: CASRSGGTNYGYTF; CDR3nt: TGTGCCAGCAGATCAGGGGGCACGAACTATGGCTACACCTTC
v_gene: TRBV6-6; j_gene: TRBJ1-6; d_gene: .; abundance: .; CDR3aa: CATITGNSPLHF; CDR3nt: TGTGCCACGATTACGGGAAATTCACCCCTCCACTTT
v_gene: TRBV5-1; j_gene: TRBJ2-3; d_gene: TRBD2; abundance: .; CDR3aa: CASARGGGLPDTQYF; CDR3nt: TGCGCCAGCGCTCGGGGCGGGGGGCTCCCAGATACGCAGTATTTT
v_gene: TRBV19; j_gene: TRBJ1-4; d_gene: .; abundance: few; CDR3aa: CASGAQGVEKLFF; CDR3nt: TGTGCCAGTGGGGCCCAAGGCGTTGAAAAACTGTTTTTT
v_gene: TRBV28; j_gene: TRBJ2-3; d_gene: TRBD1; abundance: .; CDR3aa: CASSSYRTGGADTQYF; CDR3nt: TGTGCCAGCAGTTCATATCGGACAGGGGGCGCAGATACGCAGTATTTT
v_gene: TRBV27; j_gene: TRBJ2-3; d_gene: .; abundance: once; CDR3aa: CASSFFGVGGIGTDTQYF; CDR3nt: TGTGCCAGCAGTTTCTTCGGCGTTGGCGGGATTGGCACAGATACGCAGTATTTT
v_gene: TRBV9; j_gene: TRBJ1-6; d_gene: TRBD1; abundance: .; CDR3aa: CASSVKGTGDSPLHF; CDR3nt: TGTGCCAGCAGCGTTAAAGGGACAGGGGATTCACCCCTCCACTTT
v_gene: TRBV11-3; j_gene: TRBJ1-1; d_gene: .; abundance: .; CDR3aa: CASSPQGMGAEAFF; CDR3nt: TGTGCCAGCAGCCCTCAGGGGATGGGGGCTGAAGCTTTCTTT
v_gene: TRBV9; j_gene: TRBJ1-2; d_gene: TRBD1; abundance: .; CDR3aa: CASSAGAPDRGVYGYTF; CDR3nt: TGTGCCAGCAGCGCAGGAGCTCCGGACAGGGGGGTGTATGGCTACACCTTC
v_gene: TRBV6-4; j_gene: TRBJ1-4; d_gene: .; abundance: .; CDR3aa: CASSVRENEKLFF; CDR3nt: TGTGCCAGCAGTGTGAGGGAGAATGAAAAACTGTTTTTT
v_gene: TRBV25-1; j_gene: TRBJ2-2; d_gene: .; abundance: few; CDR3aa: CASSEGREVTGELFF; CDR3nt: TGTGCCAGCAGTGAAGGCAGGGAGGTCACCGGGGAGCTGTTTTTT
v_gene: TRBV24-1; j_gene: TRBJ2-1; d_gene: .; abundance: .; CDR3aa: CATITQGNGHNEQFF; CDR3nt: TGTGCCACCATAACACAGGGTAATGGGCACAATGAGCAGTTCTTC
v_gene: TRBV6-2/TRBV6-3; j_gene: TRBJ1-5; d_gene: .; abundance: .; CDR3aa: CASSYAGIQPQHF; CDR3nt: TGTGCCAGCAGTTACGCCGGGATTCAGCCCCAGCATTTT
v_gene: TRBV10-3; j_gene: TRBJ1-1; d_gene: .; abundance: .; CDR3aa: CAISESESVSGGAFF; CDR3nt: TGTGCCATCAGTGAGTCTGAGTCTGTCTCGGGGGGAGCTTTCTTT